The 10 T cell receptor beta chains below come from one sample, sequenced in a study of identical twins. TCRdb ran MiXCR on the 5' RACE reads and lists one entry per CDR3 protein. Of hundreds of thousands of distinct CDR3 sequences in the sample, roughly 6% are singletons; the top ten hold approximately 2%. The material sequenced was naive T cells sorted from blood. Receptors were obtained from a man between 18 and 29 years old in good health.

This rearrangement joins TRBV30 to TRBJ2-2, with a tentative D call TRBD1 (6 bases). From germline, CDR1 is GTSNPN and CDR2 SVGIG (reference sequence). The CDR3 totals 12 residues. The V and J ends lost 8 bases and 6 bases respectively, with 13 bases between them. The CDR3 region is CAQGMGSGELFF. For the CDR3, the DNA is TGTGCCCAGGGGATGGGGTCCGGGGAGCTGTTTTTT.

This clonotype was recorded many times. The chain's CDR3 is CASSFGGSRQPQHF. CDR3 coding DNA: TGTGCCAGCAGCTTCGGCGGATCCAGGCAGCCCCAGCATTTT. The V call is TRBV5-6, the J call TRBJ1-5; no reliable D call. CDR3 length: 14 amino acids. CDR1 is SGHDT, CDR2 YYEEEE, per germline. V lost 2 bases to trimming and J lost 7 bases, with 13 bases between them.

This clonotype was seen only a few times. The chain couples TRBV20-1 to TRBJ1-2; weak D call: TRBD1 (5 bases). The CDR3 covers 13 residues. CDR1 is DFQATT, CDR2 SNEGSKA, per germline (reference sequence). Trimming left V 6 bases short and J 8 bases short, with 19 bases between. This CDR3 is CSAPIGRAVGYTF. The DNA of the CDR3 is TGCAGTGCCCCCATCGGCAGGGCAGTGGGCTACACCTTC.

Only a few counts were recorded for this clonotype. The rearrangement uses TRBV7-9 and TRBJ2-5, with a weak D call TRBD1 (5 bases). The V gene lost 0 bases and the J gene lost 4 bases, with 12 bases spanning the gap. This CDR3 comprises 15 residues. The germline gives CDR1 SEHNR, CDR2 FQNEAQ (reference sequence). CDR3 protein: CASSLAGRAGETQYF. CDR3 DNA sequence: TGTGCCAGCAGCTTAGCGGGCAGGGCAGGAGAGACCCAGTACTTC.

This clonotype came up many times. The chain joins TRBV10-3 to TRBJ2-5, with D possibly matching TRBD1 (6 bases). The CDR3 is made up of 13 amino acids. Germline CDR1 reads ENHRY; CDR2 reads SYGVKD. The V gene lost 10 bases and the J gene lost 0 bases, with 12 bases spanning the gap. DNA of the CDR3: TGTGCCACCACACGGGACAACCAAGAGACCCAGTACTTC. Protein product: CATTRDNQETQYF.

In its sample, this clonotype was seen many times. J is TRBJ2-3 and V is TRBV20-1; TRBD2 might be the D (6 bases). The CDR3 has 16 amino acids. CDR1 is DFQATT and CDR2 is SNEGSKA in the germline V gene (reference sequence). V was clipped by 1 base and J by 0 bases, with 14 bases between them. The CDR3 loop is CSARVGASDSTDTQYF. The CDR3 DNA reads as TGCAGTGCTAGAGTCGGGGCTAGCGATAGCACAGATACGCAGTATTTT.

The chain joins TRBV5-1 to TRBJ2-7; D possibly matches TRBD1 or TRBD2 (7 bases each). CDR1 and CDR2 from the germline V gene are SGHRS and YFSETQ. V dropped 0 bases and J dropped 0 bases, with 13 bases sitting between them. The CDR3 is made up of 16 amino acids. This chain's CDR3 is CASSLAAGGGSYEQYV. The CDR3 region has the DNA TGCGCCAGCAGCTTGGCGGCAGGGGGGGGCTCCTACGAGCAGTACGTC.

This clonotype came up a few times. This chain connects TRBV9 to TRBJ2-7, with D possibly TRBD1 on 6 matching bases. CDR1 is SGDLS, CDR2 YYNGEE, per germline. CDR3 length: 14 residues. V lost 2 bases to trimming and J lost 5 bases, with 14 bases between them. CDR3 nucleotides: TGTGCCAGCAGCGTTAGGGGGTTGGGGAACGAGCAGTACTTC. Residues: CASSVRGLGNEQYF.

The rearrangement links TRBV5-6 to TRBJ2-2; perhaps TRBD2 as D (6 bases). V lost 3 bases and J lost 6, with 15 bases in between. CDR3 length: 15 amino acids. Germline V lookup: CDR1 SGHDT, CDR2 YYEEEE. In DNA form, the CDR3 reads TGTGCCAGCAGCTCTAGGGGACTCCCGTCCGGGGAGCTGTTTTTT. Its translation: CASSSRGLPSGELFF.

The table lists this clonotype with a few counts. The V call is TRBV6-1, the J call TRBJ2-1, with unresolved D. The CDR3 length is 15 residues. Trimming shortened V by 5 bases and J by 2 bases, and 13 bases separated the two germline ends. Per germline, CDR1 MNHNS and CDR2 SASEGT. The CDR3 DNA follows: TGTGCCAGCAGTCTCCGGTACCCAGCCTACAATGAGCAGTTCTTC. Protein product: CASSLRYPAYNEQFF.